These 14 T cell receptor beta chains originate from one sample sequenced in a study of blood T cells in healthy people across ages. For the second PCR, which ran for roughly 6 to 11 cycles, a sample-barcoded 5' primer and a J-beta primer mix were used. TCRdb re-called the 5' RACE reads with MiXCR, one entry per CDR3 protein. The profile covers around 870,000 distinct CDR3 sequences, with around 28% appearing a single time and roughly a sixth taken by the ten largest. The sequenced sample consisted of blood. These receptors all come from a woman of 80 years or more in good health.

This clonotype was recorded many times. The CDR3 loop reads CSAVPRGGTDTQYF. The CDR3 bases are TGCAGTGCTGTCCCGCGGGGAGGCACAGATACGCAGTATTTT. V gene TRBV20-1 combines with J gene TRBJ2-3; a weak D match, TRBD2 (6 bases). Trimming removed 5 bases at V and 1 base at J, with 13 bases between. Germline loops: CDR1 DFQATT, CDR2 SNEGSKA (reference sequence). CDR3 length: 14 amino acids.

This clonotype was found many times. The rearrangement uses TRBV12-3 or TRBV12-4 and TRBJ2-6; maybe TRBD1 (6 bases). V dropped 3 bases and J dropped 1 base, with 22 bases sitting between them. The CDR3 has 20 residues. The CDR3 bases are TGTGCCAGCAGTTTCGGTCCAAACAGGGCTAGCTATTCTGGGGCCAACGTCCTGACTTTC. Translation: CASSFGPNRASYSGANVLTF.

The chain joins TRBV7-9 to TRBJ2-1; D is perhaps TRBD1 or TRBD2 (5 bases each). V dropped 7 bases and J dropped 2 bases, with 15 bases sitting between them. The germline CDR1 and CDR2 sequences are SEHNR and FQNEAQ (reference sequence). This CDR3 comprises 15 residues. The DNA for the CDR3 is TGTGCCAGCACTCGGGACGGCCATGCCTACAATGAGCAGTTCTTC. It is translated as CASTRDGHAYNEQFF. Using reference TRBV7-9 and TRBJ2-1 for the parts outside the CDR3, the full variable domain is DTGVSQNPRHKITKRGQNVTFRCDPISEHNRLYWYRQTLGQGPEFLTYFQNEAQLEKSRLLSDRFSAERPKGSFSTLEIQRTEQGDSAMYLCASTRDGHAYNEQFFGPGTRLTVL.

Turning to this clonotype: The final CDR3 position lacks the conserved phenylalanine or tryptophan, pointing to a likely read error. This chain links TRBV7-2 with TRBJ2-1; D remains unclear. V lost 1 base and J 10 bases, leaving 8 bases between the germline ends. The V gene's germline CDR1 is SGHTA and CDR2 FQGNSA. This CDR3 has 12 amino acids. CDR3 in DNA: TGTGCCAGCAGCTTAGGGTACTACGAGCAGTTCTGC. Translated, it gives CASSLGYYEQFC.

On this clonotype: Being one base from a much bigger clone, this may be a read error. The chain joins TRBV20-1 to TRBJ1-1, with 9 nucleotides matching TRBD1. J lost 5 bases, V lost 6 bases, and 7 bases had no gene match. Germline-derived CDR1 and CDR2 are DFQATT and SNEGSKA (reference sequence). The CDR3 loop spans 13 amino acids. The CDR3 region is CSAPGQGETEAFF. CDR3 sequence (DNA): TGCAGTGCACCGGGACAGGGAGAAACTGAAGCTTTCTTT.

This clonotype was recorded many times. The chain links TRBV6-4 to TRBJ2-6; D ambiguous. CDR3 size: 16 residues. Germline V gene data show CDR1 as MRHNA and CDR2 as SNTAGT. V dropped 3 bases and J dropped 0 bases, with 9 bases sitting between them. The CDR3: CASSEGTYSGANVLTF. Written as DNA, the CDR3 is TGTGCCAGCAGTGAGGGCACCTACTCTGGGGCCAACGTCCTGACTTTC.

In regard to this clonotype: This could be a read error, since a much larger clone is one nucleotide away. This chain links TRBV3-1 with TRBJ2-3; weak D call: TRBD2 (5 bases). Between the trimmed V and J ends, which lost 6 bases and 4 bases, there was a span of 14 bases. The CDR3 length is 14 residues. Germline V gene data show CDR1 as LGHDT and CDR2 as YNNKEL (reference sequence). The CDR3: CASSPAVSADTQYF. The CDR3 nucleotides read TGTGCCAGCAGTCCAGCGGTTAGCGCAGATACGCAGTATTTT.

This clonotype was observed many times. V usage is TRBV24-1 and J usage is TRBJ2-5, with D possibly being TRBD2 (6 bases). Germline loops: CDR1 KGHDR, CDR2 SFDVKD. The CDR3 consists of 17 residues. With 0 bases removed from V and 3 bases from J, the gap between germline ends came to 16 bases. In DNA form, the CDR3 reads TGTGCCACCAGTGATTTGCAAACCGGGACTGGAAAAGAGACCCAGTACTTC. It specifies CATSDLQTGTGKETQYF.

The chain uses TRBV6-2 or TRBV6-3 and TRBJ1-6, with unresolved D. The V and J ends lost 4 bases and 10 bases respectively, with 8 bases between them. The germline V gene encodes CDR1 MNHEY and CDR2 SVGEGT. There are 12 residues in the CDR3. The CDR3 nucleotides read TGTGCCAGCAGTTCCCCAGGATCACCCCTCCACTTT. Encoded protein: CASSSPGSPLHF.

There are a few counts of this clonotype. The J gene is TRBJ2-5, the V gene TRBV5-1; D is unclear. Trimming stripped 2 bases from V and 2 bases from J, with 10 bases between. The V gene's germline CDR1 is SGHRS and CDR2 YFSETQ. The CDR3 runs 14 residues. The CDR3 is CASSFGSIQETQYF. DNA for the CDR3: TGCGCCAGCAGCTTCGGCAGCATACAAGAGACCCAGTACTTC.

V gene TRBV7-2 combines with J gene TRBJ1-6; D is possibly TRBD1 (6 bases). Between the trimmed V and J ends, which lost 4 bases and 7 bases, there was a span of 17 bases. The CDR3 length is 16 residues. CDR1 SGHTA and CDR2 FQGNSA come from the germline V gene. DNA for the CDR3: TGTGCCAGCAGCTCTAAACGGACAGCGCTGAATTCACCCCTCCACTTT. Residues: CASSSKRTALNSPLHF.

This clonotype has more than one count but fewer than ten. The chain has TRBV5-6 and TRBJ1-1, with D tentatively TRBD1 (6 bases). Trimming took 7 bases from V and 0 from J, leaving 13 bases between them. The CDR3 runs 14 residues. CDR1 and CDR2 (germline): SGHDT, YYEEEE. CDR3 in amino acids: CASGVQGMNTEAFF. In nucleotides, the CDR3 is TGTGCCAGCGGGGTACAGGGAATGAACACTGAAGCTTTCTTT.

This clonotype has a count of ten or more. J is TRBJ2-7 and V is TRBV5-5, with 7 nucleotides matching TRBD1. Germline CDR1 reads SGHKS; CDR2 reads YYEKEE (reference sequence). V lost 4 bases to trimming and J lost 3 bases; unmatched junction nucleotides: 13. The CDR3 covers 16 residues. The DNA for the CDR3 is TGTGCCAGCAGCAAGGGTATCGGGACAGAAAACTACGAGCAGTACTTC. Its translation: CASSKGIGTENYEQYF.

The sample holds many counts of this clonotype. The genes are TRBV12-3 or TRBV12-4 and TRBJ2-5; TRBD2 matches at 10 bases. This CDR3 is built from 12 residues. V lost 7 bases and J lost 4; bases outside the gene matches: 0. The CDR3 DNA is TGTGCCAGCACTAGCGGGGGAGAGACCCAGTACTTC. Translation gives CASTSGGETQYF.